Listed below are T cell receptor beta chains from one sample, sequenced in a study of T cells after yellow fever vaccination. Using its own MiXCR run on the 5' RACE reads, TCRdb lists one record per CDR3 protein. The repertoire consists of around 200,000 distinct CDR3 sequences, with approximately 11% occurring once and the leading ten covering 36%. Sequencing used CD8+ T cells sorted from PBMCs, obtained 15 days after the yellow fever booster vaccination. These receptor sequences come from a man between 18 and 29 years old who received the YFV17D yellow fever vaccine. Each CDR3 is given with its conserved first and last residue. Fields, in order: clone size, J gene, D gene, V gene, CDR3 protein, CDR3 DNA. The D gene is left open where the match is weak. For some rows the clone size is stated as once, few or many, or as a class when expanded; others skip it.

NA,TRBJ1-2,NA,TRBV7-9,CASSSTRQDHYGYTF,TGTGCCAGCAGTTCTACCCGACAGGATCACTATGGCTACACCTTC
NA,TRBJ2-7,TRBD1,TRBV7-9,CASSSQGAGGSYEQYF,TGTGCCAGCAGCTCACAGGGGGCGGGTGGCTCCTACGAGCAGTACTTC
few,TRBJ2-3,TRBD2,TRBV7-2,CASSLSGGITDTQYF,TGTGCCAGCAGCCTTAGCGGGGGGATCACAGATACGCAGTATTTT
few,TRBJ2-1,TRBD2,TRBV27,CASSHLAPGGGNEQFF,TGTGCCAGCAGTCATCTAGCGCCCGGGGGGGGCAATGAGCAGTTCTTC
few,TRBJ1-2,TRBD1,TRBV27,CASWARGGPANYGYTF,TGTGCCAGCTGGGCTCGAGGGGGCCCGGCCAACTATGGCTACACCTTC
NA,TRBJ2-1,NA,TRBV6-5,CASSQSQSSYNEQFF,TGTGCCAGCAGCCAGTCCCAGAGCTCCTACAATGAGCAGTTCTTC
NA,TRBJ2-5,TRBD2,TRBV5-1,CASRDRTSGGYQETQYF,TGCGCCAGCAGAGACCGCACTAGCGGGGGGTACCAAGAGACCCAGTACTTC
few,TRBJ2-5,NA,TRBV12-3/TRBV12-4,CASSLGLVPGTQYF,TGTGCCAGCAGTTTAGGGCTAGTACCGGGGACCCAGTACTTC
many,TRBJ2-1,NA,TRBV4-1,CAAGADTHNEQFF,TGCGCCGCAGGCGCGGACACCCACAATGAGCAGTTCTTC
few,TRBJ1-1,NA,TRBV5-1,CASSFSGSMNTEAFF,TGCGCCAGCAGCTTTTCAGGGTCCATGAACACTGAAGCTTTCTTT
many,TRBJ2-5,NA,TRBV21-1,CASSKRDREQETQYF,TGTGCCAGCAGCAAGAGGGACAGGGAGCAAGAGACCCAGTACTTC
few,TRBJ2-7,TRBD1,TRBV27,CASSLGPGQGGPLYEQYF,TGTGCCAGCAGTTTAGGGCCGGGACAGGGCGGCCCCCTCTACGAGCAGTACTTC
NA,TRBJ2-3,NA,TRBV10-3,CAISKPSTDTQYF,TGTGCCATCAGTAAACCTAGCACAGATACGCAGTATTTT
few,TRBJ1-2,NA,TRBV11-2,CASSHGGIDYGYTF,TGTGCCAGCAGTCACGGCGGGATTGACTATGGCTACACCTTC
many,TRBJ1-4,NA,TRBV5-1,CASSLGLFNEKLFF,TGCGCCAGCAGCTTGGGCCTATTTAATGAAAAACTGTTTTTT
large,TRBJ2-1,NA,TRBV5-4,CASSLDGTSYNEQFF,TGTGCCAGCAGCTTGGATGGGACTTCGTACAATGAGCAGTTCTTC
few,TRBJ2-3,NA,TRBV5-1,CASSLVWVAWNTDTQYF,TGCGCCAGCAGCTTAGTATGGGTAGCTTGGAACACAGATACGCAGTATTTT
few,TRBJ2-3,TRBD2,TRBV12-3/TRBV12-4,CASSLISGGATDTQYF,TGTGCCAGCAGTTTAATCAGCGGGGGGGCCACAGATACGCAGTATTTT
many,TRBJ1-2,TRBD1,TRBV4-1,CASSQRDSSFTDGYTF,TGCGCCAGCAGCCAACGGGACAGCTCTTTTACCGATGGCTACACCTTC
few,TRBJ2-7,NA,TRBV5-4,CASSPRGVYEQYF,TGTGCCAGCAGCCCCAGGGGGGTTTACGAGCAGTACTTC
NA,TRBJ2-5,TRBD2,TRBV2,CATSTGLAEETQYF,TGTGCCACTTCCACCGGGCTAGCGGAAGAGACCCAGTACTTC
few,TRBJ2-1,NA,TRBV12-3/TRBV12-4,CASISDNYNEQFF,TGTGCCAGCATCTCGGACAATTACAATGAGCAGTTCTTC
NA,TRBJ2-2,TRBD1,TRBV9,CASSDGTGETGELFF,TGTGCCAGCAGCGACGGGACAGGGGAGACCGGGGAGCTGTTTTTT
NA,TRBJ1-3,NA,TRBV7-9,CASSGRINSEGTIYF,TGTGCCAGCAGCGGCAGGATCAACTCGGAGGGCACCATATATTTT
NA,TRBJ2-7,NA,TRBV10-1,CASSEWPLGDEQYF,TGCGCCAGCAGTGAATGGCCGTTAGGAGACGAGCAGTACTTC
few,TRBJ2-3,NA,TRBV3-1,CASSQWGLTNTDTQYF,TGTGCCAGCAGCCAATGGGGACTGACTAACACAGATACGCAGTATTTT